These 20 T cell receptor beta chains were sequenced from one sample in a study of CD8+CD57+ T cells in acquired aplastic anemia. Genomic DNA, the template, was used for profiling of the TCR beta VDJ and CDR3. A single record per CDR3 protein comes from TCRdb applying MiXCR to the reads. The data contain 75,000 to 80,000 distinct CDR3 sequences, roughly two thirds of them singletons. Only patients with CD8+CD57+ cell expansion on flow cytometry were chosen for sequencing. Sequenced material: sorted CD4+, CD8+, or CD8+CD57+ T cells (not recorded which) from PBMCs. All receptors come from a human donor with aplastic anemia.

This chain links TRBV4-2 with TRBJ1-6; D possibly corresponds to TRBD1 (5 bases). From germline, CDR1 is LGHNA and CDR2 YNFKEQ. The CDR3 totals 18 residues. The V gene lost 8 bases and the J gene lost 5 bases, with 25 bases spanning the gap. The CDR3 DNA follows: TGTGCCAGCTTCCTGTCAATCACCGGGACGGGAGATAATTCACCCCTCCACTTT. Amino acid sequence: CASFLSITGTGDNSPLHF.

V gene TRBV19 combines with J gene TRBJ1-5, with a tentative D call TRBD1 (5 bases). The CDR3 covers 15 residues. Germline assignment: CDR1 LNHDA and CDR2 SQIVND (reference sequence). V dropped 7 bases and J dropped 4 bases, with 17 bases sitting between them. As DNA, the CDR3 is TGTGCCAGTACCCTAAAGGGACTGCGGAATCAGCCCCAGCATTTT. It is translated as CASTLKGLRNQPQHF. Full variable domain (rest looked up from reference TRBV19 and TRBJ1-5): DGGITQSPKYLFRKEGQNVTLSCEQNLNHDAMYWYRQDPGQGLRLIYYSQIVNDFQKGDIAEGYSVSREKKESFPLTVTSAQKNPTAFYLCASTLKGLRNQPQHFGDGTRLSIL.

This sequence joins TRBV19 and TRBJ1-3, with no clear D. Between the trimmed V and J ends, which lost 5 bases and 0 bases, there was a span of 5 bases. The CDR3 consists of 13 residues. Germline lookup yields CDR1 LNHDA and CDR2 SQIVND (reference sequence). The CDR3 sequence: CASSQYSGNTIYF. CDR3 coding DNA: TGTGCCAGTAGTCAGTACTCTGGAAACACCATATATTTT.

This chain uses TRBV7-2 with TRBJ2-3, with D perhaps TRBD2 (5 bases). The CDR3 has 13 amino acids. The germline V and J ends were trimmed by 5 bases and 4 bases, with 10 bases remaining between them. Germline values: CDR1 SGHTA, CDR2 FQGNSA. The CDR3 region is CASSLLGPDTQYF. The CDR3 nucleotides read TGTGCCAGCAGCCTACTAGGGCCAGATACGCAGTATTTT.

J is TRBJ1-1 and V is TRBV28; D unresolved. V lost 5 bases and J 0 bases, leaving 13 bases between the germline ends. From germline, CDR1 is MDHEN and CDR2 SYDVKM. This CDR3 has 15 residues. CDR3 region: CASSPPAGMNTEAFF. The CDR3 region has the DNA TGTGCCAGCAGTCCCCCGGCAGGCATGAACACTGAAGCTTTCTTT.

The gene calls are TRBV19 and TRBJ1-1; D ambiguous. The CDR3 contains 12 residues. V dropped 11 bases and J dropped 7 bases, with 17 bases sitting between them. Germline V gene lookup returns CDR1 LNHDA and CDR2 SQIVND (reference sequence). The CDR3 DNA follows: TGTGCCGCCAAGACGTCCTACCTTGAAGCTTTCTTT. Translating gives CAAKTSYLEAFF.

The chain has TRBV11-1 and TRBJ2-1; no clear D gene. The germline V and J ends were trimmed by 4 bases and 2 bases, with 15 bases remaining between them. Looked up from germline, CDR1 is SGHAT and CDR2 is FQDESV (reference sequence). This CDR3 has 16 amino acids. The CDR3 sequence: CASSYDWQVAYNEQFF. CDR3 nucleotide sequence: TGTGCCAGCAGCTACGACTGGCAAGTGGCCTACAATGAGCAGTTCTTC.

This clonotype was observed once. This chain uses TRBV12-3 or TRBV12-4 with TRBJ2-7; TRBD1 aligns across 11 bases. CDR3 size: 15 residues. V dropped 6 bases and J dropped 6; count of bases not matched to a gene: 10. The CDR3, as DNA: TGTGCCAGCAGCCGACCGGGACAGGGGGAGAGCGAGCAGTACTTC. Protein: CASSRPGQGESEQYF.

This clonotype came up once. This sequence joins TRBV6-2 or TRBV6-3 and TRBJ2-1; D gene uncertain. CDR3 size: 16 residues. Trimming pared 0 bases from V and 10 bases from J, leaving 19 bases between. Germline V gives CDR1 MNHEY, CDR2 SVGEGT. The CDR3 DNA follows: TGTGCCAGCAGTTACTCCCAAGTAGGGCGGACCTACGAGCAGTTCTTC. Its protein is CASSYSQVGRTYEQFF.

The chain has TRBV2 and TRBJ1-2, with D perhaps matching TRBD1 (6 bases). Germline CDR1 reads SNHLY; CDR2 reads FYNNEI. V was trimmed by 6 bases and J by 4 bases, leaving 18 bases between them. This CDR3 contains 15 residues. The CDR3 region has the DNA TGTGCCAGCAGCTTATCCCGGGACATGATCTATGGCTACACCTTC. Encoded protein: CASSLSRDMIYGYTF.

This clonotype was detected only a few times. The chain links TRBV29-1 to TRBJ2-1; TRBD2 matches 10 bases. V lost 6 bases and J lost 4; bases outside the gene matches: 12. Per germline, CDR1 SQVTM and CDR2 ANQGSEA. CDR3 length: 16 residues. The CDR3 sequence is CSVGPSGSRVYNEQFF. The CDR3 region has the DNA TGCAGCGTGGGGCCTAGCGGGAGTAGAGTGTACAATGAGCAGTTCTTC.

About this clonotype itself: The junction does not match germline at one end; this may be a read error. The CDR3 is CASSLGWTETQYF. The CDR3 coding sequence is TGTGCTAGCAGCTTAGGGTGGACGGAGACCCAGTACTTC. The rearrangement links TRBV7-7 to TRBJ2-5; D remains unclear. CDR3 length equals 13 residues. CDR1 SSHAT and CDR2 FNYEAQ come from the germline V gene (reference sequence).

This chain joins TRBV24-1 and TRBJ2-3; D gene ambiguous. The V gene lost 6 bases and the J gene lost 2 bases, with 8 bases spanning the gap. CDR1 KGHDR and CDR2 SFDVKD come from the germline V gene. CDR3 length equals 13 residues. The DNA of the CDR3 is TGTGCCACCAGTCCTCCCTCCACAGATACGCAGTATTTT. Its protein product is CATSPPSTDTQYF.

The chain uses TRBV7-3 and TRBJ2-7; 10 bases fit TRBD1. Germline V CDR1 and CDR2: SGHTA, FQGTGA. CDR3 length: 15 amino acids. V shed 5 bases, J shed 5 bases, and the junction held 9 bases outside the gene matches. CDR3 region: CASSRETGGLHEQYF. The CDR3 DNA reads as TGTGCCAGCAGCCGAGAGACAGGGGGCTTACACGAGCAGTACTTC. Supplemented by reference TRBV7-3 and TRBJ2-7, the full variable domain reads GAGVSQTPSNKVTEKGKYVELRCDPISGHTALYWYRQSLGQGPEFLIYFQGTGAADDSGLPNDRFFAVRPEGSVSTLKIQRTERGDSAVYLCASSRETGGLHEQYFGPGTRLTVT.

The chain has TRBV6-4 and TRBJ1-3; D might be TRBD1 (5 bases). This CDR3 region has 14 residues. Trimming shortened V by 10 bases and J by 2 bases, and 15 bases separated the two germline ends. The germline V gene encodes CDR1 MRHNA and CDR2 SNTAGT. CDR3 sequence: CATQRAGAGNTIYF. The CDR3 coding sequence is TGTGCCACCCAGAGAGCGGGGGCTGGAAACACCATATATTTT.

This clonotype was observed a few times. The CDR3 sequence: CASSLAGLDLARRNTIYF. The CDR3 DNA is TGTGCCAGCAGCTTAGCTGGGTTAGATCTCGCTCGGCGGAACACCATATATTTT. The chain employs TRBV7-8 and TRBJ1-3; D remains ambiguous. From germline, CDR1 is SGHVS and CDR2 FQNEAQ. V lost 0 bases and J 7 bases, leaving 22 bases between the germline ends. The CDR3 consists of 18 residues.

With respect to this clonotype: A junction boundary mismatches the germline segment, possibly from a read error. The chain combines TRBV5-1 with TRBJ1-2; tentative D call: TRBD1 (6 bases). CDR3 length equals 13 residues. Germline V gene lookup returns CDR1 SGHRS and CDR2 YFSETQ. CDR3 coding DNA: TGCGCCAGCAGCCTTGGACAGTACTATGGCTGCACCTTC. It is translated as CASSLGQYYGCTF.

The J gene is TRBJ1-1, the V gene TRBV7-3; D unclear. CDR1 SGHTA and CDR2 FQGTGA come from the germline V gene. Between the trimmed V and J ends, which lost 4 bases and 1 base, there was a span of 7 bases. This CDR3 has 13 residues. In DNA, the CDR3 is TGTGCCAGCAGCTCATCAGGGAACACTGAAGCTTTCTTT. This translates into CASSSSGNTEAFF.

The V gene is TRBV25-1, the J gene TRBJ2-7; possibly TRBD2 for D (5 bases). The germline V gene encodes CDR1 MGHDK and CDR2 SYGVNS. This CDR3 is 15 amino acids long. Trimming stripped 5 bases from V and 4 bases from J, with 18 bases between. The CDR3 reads CASSKPGIRSYEQYF. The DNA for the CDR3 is TGTGCCAGCAGTAAACCCGGGATACGATCATACGAGCAGTACTTC.

CDR3 in amino acids: CSRGQGENYGYTF. CDR3 in DNA: TGCAGTCGAGGACAGGGGGAAAACTATGGCTACACCTTC. The rearrangement links TRBV20-1 to TRBJ1-2; TRBD1 agrees at 10 bases. The CDR3 has 13 amino acids. Trimming removed 8 bases from V and 2 bases from J; junction bases left unmatched: 5. The germline V gene encodes CDR1 DFQATT and CDR2 SNEGSKA (reference sequence).